This T cell receptor beta chain is drawn from a study of human thymus T cells. Findings and limits, study-wide: Within thymic and blood repertoires, V and J gene usage appeared to be biased.

Assay used: immunoSEQ multiplex PCR; TCRdb lists only in-frame clones, some missing. The data hold some 120,000 clones, with around 94% observed a single time. As regards this clone: Its antigen is not known.

Trimming left V 5 bases short and J 8 bases short, with 21 bases between. CDR3 length: 15 amino acids. CDR1 SGHDN and CDR2 FVKESK come from the germline V gene. Thymus tissue was removed during corrective cardiac surgery. The sample donors, healthy Finnish infants, were having corrective surgery for congenital heart defects. This chain connects TRBV14 to TRBJ1-1; the D gene is possibly TRBD1 (5 bases). The receptor was derived from a boy in the first two years of life with a congenital heart defect but otherwise immunologically healthy. The sample taken for sequencing was thymus tissue. The DNA for the CDR3 is TGTGCCAGCAGCACGGGACTAGTTCTGTCGGGGGAAGCTTTCTTT. As protein: CASSTGLVLSGEAFF.